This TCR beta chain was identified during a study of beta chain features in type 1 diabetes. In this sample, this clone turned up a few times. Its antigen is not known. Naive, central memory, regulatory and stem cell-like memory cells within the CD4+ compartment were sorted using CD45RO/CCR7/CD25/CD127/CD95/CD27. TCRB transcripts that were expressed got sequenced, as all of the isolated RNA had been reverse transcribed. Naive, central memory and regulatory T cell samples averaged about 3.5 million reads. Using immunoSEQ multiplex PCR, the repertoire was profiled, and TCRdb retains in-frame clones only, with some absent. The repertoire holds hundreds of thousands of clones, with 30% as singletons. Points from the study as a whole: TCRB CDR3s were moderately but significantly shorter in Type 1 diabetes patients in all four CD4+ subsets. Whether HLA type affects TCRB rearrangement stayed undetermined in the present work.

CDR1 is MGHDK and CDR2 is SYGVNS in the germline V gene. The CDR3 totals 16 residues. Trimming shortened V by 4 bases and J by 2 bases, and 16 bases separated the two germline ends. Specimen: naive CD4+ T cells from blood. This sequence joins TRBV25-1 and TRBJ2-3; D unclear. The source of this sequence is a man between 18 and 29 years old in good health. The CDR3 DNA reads TGTGCCAGCAGTGTTTCGAGTGTGGGCGACACAGATACGCAGTATTTT. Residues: CASSVSSVGDTDTQYF.